The 6 T cell receptor beta chains presented below share a single source sample, sequenced in a study of identifying expanded T cells in peripheral blood. Assay used: immunoSEQ multiplex PCR; TCRdb lists only in-frame clones, some missing. Of 80,000 to 90,000 clones listed, approximately 89% are singletons. Sequencing was done on a sample of blood. The receptors were gathered from a person aged 18 to 70 in good health.

This clone was counted a single time. V gene TRBV5-8 combines with J gene TRBJ2-5; 12 positions match TRBD1. There are 16 residues in the CDR3. Germline V gives CDR1 SGHTS, CDR2 YDEGEE. Trimming cost V 2 bases and J 4 bases; bases outside gene matches: 6. CDR3 region: CASSLGGDRGRETQYF. CDR3 bases: TGTGCCAGCAGCTTAGGGGGGGACAGGGGGCGAGAGACCCAGTACTTC.

CDR3 DNA sequence: TGTGCCAGCAGTCCCCCGGACAGGTTCCAGGAGTACTTC. This gives the protein CASSPPDRFQEYF. The J gene is TRBJ2-7, the V gene TRBV28; 7 bases agree with TRBD1. The CDR3 spans 13 residues. Germline CDR1 is MDHEN and CDR2 is SYDVKM. V dropped 5 bases and J dropped 11; count of bases not matched to a gene: 12. Together with reference TRBV28 and TRBJ2-7, the CDR3 gives the full variable domain: DVKVTQSSRYLVKRTGEKVFLECVQDMDHENMFWYRQDPGLGLRLIYFSYDVKMKEKGDIPEGYSVSREKKERFSLILESASTNQTSMYLCASSPPDRFQEYFGPGTRLTVT.

V gene TRBV10-1 combines with J gene TRBJ2-3; 9 nucleotides match TRBD2. CDR1 is WNHNN, CDR2 SYGVQD, per germline (reference sequence). The CDR3 has 17 amino acids. The J segment lost 2 bases and the V segment lost 10 bases, leaving 16 bases of the junction unmatched. This CDR3 reads CATEDPGASGATDTQYF. DNA for the CDR3: TGCGCCACCGAAGACCCTGGGGCTAGCGGGGCCACAGATACGCAGTATTTT.

The chain combines TRBV6-5 with TRBJ2-5, with TRBD1 matching over 8 bases. Germline CDR1 MNHEY, CDR2 SVGAGI. The junction had 9 bases not matched to a gene; V was cut back by 7 bases and J by 5 bases. The CDR3 sequence is 14 residues long. The CDR3 spells CASTTGEPSETQYF. For the CDR3, the DNA is TGTGCCAGCACGACAGGGGAACCCTCCGAGACCCAGTACTTC.

J is TRBJ2-5 and V is TRBV28; 13 bases are shared with TRBD2. Germline trimming cut 5 bases from V and 5 bases from J; bases unmatched to any gene: 5. This CDR3 region has 15 residues. Per germline, CDR1 MDHEN and CDR2 SYDVKM. For the CDR3, the DNA is TGTGCCAGCAGTCCAAGACTAGCGGGAGGTGAGACCCAGTACTTC. Amino acids: CASSPRLAGGETQYF.

V usage is TRBV9 and J usage is TRBJ2-1; no definite D call. V was shortened by 4 bases and J by 8 bases, with 10 bases between the two germline ends. The CDR3 loop spans 12 amino acids. CDR1 SGDLS and CDR2 YYNGEE come from the germline V gene. The CDR3 coding sequence is TGTGCCAGCAGCCCCCAAAGGGATGAGCAGTTCTTC. Encoded protein: CASSPQRDEQFF.